This T cell receptor (beta chain) was recorded in a study of T cell responses to AZD1222 COVID-19 vaccine. Only in-frame clones appear in the TCRdb table, and some are missing; sequencing was by immunoSEQ multiplex PCR. Of 65,000 to 80,000 clones listed, approximately 86% are singletons. V gave up 1 base and J gave up 6 bases, with 16 bases separating them. Germline CDR1 and CDR2: LGHNA and YSLEER. The CDR3 consists of 16 residues. The input for sequencing was peripheral blood, taken on day 0 of AZD1222 vaccination. The chain employs TRBV4-3 and TRBJ2-1; weak D call: TRBD1 (6 bases). This TCR derives from an adult in good health. The CDR3 nucleotides read TGCGCCAGCAGCCAAGGAGGGGGAGACCCATTCAATGAGCAGTTCTTC. Its translation: CASSQGGGDPFNEQFF.